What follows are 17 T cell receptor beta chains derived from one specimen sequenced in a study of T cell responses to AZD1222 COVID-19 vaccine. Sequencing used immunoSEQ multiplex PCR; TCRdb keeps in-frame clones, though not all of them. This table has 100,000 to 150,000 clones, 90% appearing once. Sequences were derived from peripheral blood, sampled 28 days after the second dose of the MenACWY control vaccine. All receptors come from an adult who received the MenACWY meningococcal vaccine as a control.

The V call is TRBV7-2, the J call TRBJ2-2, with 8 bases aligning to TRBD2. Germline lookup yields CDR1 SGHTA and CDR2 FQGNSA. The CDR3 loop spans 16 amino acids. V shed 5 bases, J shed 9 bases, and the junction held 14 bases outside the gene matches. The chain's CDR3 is CASSEVGGASPRELFF. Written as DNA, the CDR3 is TGTGCCAGCAGCGAAGTCGGGGGGGCTTCACCCAGGGAGCTGTTTTTT.

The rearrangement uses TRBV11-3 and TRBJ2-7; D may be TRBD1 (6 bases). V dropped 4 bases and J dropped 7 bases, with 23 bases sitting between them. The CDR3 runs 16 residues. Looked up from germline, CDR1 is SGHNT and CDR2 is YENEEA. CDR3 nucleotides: TGTGCCAGCAGCTCGAACGCCGACAGGAACCTACGGGAGCAGTACGTC. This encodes CASSSNADRNLREQYV.

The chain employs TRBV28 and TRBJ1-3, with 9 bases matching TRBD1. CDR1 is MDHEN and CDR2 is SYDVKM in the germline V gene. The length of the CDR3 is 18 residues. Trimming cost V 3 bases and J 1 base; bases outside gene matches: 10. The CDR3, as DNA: TGTGCCAGCAGTTTCCGACCCGGGACAGGGTTTTCTGGAAACACCATATATTTT. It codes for CASSFRPGTGFSGNTIYF. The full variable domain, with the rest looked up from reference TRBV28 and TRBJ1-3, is DVKVTQSSRYLVKRTGEKVFLECVQDMDHENMFWYRQDPGLGLRLIYFSYDVKMKEKGDIPEGYSVSREKKERFSLILESASTNQTSMYLCASSFRPGTGFSGNTIYFGEGSWLTVV.

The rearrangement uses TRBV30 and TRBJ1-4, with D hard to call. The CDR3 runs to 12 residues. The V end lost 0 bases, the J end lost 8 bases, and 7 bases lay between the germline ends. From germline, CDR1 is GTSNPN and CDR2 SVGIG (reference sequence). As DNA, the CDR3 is TGTGCCTGGAGTGTAGGCGCCGAAAAACTGTTTTTT. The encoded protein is CAWSVGAEKLFF.

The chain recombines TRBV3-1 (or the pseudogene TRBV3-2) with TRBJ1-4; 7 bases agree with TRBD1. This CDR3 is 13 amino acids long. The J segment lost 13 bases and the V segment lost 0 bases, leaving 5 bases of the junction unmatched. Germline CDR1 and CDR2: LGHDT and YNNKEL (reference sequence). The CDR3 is CASSQDYRQGLFF. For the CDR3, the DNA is TGTGCCAGCAGCCAAGATTACCGACAGGGACTGTTTTTT.

CDR3 in amino acids: CASSLTGTSGGANTGELFF. The CDR3 bases are TGTGCCAGCAGCTTGACCGGGACTAGCGGGGGGGCTAACACCGGGGAGCTGTTTTTT. This chain connects TRBV11-2 to TRBJ2-2; 16 bases are a match to TRBD2. The germline gives CDR1 SGHAT, CDR2 FQNNGV. There are 19 residues in the CDR3. V dropped 3 bases and J dropped 2; count of bases not matched to a gene: 6.

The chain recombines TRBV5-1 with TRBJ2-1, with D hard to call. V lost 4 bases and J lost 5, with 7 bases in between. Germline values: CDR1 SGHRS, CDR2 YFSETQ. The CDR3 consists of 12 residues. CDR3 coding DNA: TGCGCCAGCAGCCTATCGGACAATGAGCAGTTCTTC. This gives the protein CASSLSDNEQFF.

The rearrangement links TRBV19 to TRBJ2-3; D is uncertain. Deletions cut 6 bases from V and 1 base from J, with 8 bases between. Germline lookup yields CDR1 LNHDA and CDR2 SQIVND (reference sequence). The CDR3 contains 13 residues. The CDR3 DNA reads TGTGCCAGTAGGTTCGTGGGCACAGATACGCAGTATTTT. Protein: CASRFVGTDTQYF.

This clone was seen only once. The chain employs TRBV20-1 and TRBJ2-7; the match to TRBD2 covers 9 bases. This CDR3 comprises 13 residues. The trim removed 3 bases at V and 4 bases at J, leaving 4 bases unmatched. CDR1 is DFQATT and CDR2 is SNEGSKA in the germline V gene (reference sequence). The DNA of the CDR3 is TGCAGTGCTAGTATGGCGGGAGGGTACGAGCAGTACTTC. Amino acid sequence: CSASMAGGYEQYF.

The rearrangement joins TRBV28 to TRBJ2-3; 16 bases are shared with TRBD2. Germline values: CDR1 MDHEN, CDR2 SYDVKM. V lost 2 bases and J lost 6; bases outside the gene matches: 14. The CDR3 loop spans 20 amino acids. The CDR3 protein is CASSLPPLGTSGRGRDTQYF. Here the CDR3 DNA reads TGTGCCAGCAGTTTACCGCCCTTAGGGACTAGCGGGAGGGGGAGGGATACGCAGTATTTT. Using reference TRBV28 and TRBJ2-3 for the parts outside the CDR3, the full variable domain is DVKVTQSSRYLVKRTGEKVFLECVQDMDHENMFWYRQDPGLGLRLIYFSYDVKMKEKGDIPEGYSVSREKKERFSLILESASTNQTSMYLCASSLPPLGTSGRGRDTQYFGPGTRLTVL.

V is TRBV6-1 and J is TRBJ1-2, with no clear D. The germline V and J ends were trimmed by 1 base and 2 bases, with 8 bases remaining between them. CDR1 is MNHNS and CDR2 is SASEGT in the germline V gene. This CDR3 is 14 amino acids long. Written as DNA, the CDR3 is TGTGCCAGCAGTGAAGGCAGTCAGAACTATGGCTACACCTTC. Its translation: CASSEGSQNYGYTF.

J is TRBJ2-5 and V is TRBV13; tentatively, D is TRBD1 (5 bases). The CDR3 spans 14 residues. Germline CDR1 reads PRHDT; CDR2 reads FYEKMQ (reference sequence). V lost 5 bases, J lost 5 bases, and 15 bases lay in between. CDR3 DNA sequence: TGTGCCAGCAGCCGCCCAGCAGGGCCCGAGACCCAGTACTTC. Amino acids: CASSRPAGPETQYF.

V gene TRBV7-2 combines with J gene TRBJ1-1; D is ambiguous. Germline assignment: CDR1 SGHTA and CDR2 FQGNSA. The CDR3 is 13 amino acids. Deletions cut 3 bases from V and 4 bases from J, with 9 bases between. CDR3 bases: TGTGCCAGCAGCTTGTCCGCGGCCACTGAAGCTTTCTTT. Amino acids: CASSLSAATEAFF.

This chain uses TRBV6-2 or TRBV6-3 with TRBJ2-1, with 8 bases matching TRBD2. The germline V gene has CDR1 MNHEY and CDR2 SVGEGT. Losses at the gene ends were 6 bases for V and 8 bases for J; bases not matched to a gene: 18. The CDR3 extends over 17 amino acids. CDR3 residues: CASSTPGLALFPHEQFF. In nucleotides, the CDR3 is TGTGCCAGCAGCACCCCCGGACTAGCCCTATTCCCTCATGAGCAGTTCTTC.

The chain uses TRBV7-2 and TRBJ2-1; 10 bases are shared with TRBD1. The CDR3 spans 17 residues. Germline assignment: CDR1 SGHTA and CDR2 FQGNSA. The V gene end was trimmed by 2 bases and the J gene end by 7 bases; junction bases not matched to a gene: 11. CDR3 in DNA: TGTGCCAGCAGCTTATTCGGCCCGGGACAGGGGATGAATGAGCAGTTCTTC. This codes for CASSLFGPGQGMNEQFF.

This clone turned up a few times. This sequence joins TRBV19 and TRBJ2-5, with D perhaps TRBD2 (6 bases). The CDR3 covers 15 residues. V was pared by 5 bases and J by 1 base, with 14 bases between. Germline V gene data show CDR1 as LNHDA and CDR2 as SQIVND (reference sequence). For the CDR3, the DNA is TGTGCCAGTAGTTCACGACTAGAACCCCAAGAGACCCAGTACTTC. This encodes CASSSRLEPQETQYF.

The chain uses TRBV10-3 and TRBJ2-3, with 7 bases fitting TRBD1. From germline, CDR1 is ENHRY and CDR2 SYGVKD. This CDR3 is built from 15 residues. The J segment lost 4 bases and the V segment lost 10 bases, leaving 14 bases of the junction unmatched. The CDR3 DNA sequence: TGTGCCACGGGGCCTACAGGGGACGGCCCAGATACGCAGTATTTT. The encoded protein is CATGPTGDGPDTQYF.